This T cell receptor (beta chain) was found in a study of tumor and adjacent non-tumor tissue in lung cancer. RNA was extracted from bulk tissue without any cell sorting. Chemotherapy-naive patients with new lung cancer underwent thoracic surgery in China, August–November 2014. A modified ARM-PCR protocol with three rounds of nested PCR amplified TCRbeta. TCRdb reprocessed the multiplex PCR reads via MiXCR and lists one record per CDR3 protein. The data hold about 110,000 distinct CDR3 sequences, with 84% observed a single time. As to this clonotype: Its ends do not fully match the called genes, so a read error is possible.

The germline V gene has CDR1 SGHNT and CDR2 YYREEE (reference sequence). The CDR3 is 15 residues long. The TCR was taken from a man aged 70 or older with non-small cell lung cancer. The sequenced sample was lung tumor tissue. J is TRBJ1-1 and V is TRBV5-4; a possible D gene is TRBD1 (5 bases). The DNA of the CDR3 is TGTGCCAGCAGCTTGACATCATTCACCGGGGGTGAAGCTTTCTTC. It is translated as CASSLTSFTGGEAFF.